This TCR beta chain was recovered during a study of tumour-infiltrating T cells in Burkitt lymphoma. Overall study: Overall and progression-free survival were predicted by productive clonality.

Assay used: immunoSEQ multiplex PCR; TCRdb lists only in-frame clones, some missing. This sample has about 1,000 clones, with around 13% found just once. Deletions cut 7 bases from V and 8 bases from J, with 15 bases between. The CDR3 length is 13 residues. The germline gives CDR1 LNHDA, CDR2 SQIVND (reference sequence). This clone was detected a few times. Sequencing was performed on tumor tissue. This chain links TRBV19 with TRBJ2-4; TRBD1 might be the D (6 bases). This clonotype was sampled from a human donor with Burkitt lymphoma. CDR3 DNA sequence: TGTGCCAGTAAGCCAGGGGAAGTTCACATTCAGTACTTC. Its translation: CASKPGEVHIQYF. The full variable domain, completed using reference TRBV19 and TRBJ2-4, is DGGITQSPKYLFRKEGQNVTLSCEQNLNHDAMYWYRQDPGQGLRLIYYSQIVNDFQKGDIAEGYSVSREKKESFPLTVTSAQKNPTAFYLCASKPGEVHIQYFGAGTRLSVL.